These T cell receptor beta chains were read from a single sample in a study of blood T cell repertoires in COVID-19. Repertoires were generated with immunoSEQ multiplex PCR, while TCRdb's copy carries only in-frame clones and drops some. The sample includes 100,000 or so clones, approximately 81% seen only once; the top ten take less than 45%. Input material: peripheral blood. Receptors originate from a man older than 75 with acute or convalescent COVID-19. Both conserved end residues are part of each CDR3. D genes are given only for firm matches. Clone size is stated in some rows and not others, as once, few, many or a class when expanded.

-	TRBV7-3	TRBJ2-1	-	CASSLTSANEQFF	TGTGCCAGCAGCTTAACAAGCGCCAATGAGCAGTTCTTC
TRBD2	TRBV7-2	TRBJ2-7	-	CASSLWTSVPYEQYF	TGTGCCAGCAGCTTATGGACTAGCGTTCCCTACGAGCAGTACTTC
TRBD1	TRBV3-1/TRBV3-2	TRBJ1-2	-	CASSPLTVIQGLNYGYTF	TGTGCCAGCAGCCCTTTAACGGTTATACAGGGGTTAAACTATGGCTACACCTTC
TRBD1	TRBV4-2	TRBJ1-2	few	CASSQDTDRSYTF	TGTGCCAGCAGCCAAGATACGGACAGGAGCTACACCTTC
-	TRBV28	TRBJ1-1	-	CASSWTVNTEAFF	TGTGCCAGCAGCTGGACAGTGAACACTGAAGCTTTCTTT
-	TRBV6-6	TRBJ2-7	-	CASSPPGEIYYEQYF	TGTGCCAGCAGTCCCCCGGGGGAGATTTACTACGAGCAGTACTTC
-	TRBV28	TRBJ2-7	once	CASSSFYEQYF	TGTGCCAGCAGTTCCTTCTACGAGCAGTACTTC
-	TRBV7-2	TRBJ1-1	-	CASSLGQYVAFF	TGTGCCAGCAGCTTAGGACAGTACGTCGCTTTCTTT
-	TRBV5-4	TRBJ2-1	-	CASSLQGGPYNEQFF	TGTGCCAGCAGCTTACAGGGTGGTCCCTACAATGAGCAGTTCTTC
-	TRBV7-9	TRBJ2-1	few	CASSLTGVVHEQFF	TGTGCCAGCAGCTTAACGGGAGTGGTACATGAGCAGTTCTTC
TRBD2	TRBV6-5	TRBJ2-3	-	CASRDWDYTDTQYF	TGTGCCAGCAGGGACTGGGACTACACAGATACGCAGTATTTT
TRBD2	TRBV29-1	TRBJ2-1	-	CSVATSGRSEQFF	TGCAGCGTTGCGACTAGCGGGAGGAGTGAGCAGTTCTTC
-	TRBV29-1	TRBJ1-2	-	CSAAGLGGYGYTF	TGCAGCGCTGCCGGGTTGGGAGGCTATGGCTACACCTTC
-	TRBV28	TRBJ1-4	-	CASSLAGSNEKLFF	TGTGCCAGCAGTTTAGCGGGGTCTAATGAAAAACTGTTTTTT
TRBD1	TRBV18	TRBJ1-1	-	CASSPSGGGTEAFF	TGTGCCAGCTCACCATCAGGGGGCGGCACTGAAGCTTTCTTT
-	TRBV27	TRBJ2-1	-	CASSLYGEPLTGSYNEQFF	TGTGCCAGCAGTTTATACGGGGAACCTTTAACGGGCTCCTACAATGAGCAGTTCTTC